Below, 19 T cell receptor beta chains from the same sample are listed, as sequenced in a study of blood T cell repertoires in COVID-19. Assay: immunoSEQ multiplex PCR; the TCRdb copy retains only in-frame clones and omits some. The sample lists about 270,000 clones; around 88% were seen once. The sequenced sample was PBMCs or T cells enriched from blood (not recorded which). Source of these receptors: a woman aged 35 to 49 with acute COVID-19.

V usage is TRBV19 and J usage is TRBJ1-3; 12 nucleotides line up with TRBD1. Germline CDR1 reads LNHDA; CDR2 reads SQIVND (reference sequence). The J segment lost 8 bases and the V segment lost 8 bases, leaving 13 bases of the junction unmatched. This CDR3 comprises 16 residues. The CDR3 nucleotides are TGTGCCAGTCCCGGGACAGGGGGCGGCCGGACATACACCATATATTTT. Translating it yields CASPGTGGGRTYTIYF.

The chain uses TRBV19 and TRBJ1-5, with 7 bases matching TRBD1. V was clipped by 4 bases and J by 10 bases; unmatched bases: 4. Looked up from germline, CDR1 is LNHDA and CDR2 is SQIVND (reference sequence). The CDR3 is made up of 12 amino acids. Here the CDR3 DNA reads TGTGCCAGTAGTACCAAGGGGGCCCCCCAGCATTTT. This translates into CASSTKGAPQHF.

The rearrangement joins TRBV7-9 to TRBJ1-5; no firm D call. The CDR3 sequence is 15 residues long. V lost 5 bases and J 5 bases, leaving 16 bases between the germline ends. CDR1 is SEHNR, CDR2 FQNEAQ, per germline (reference sequence). The CDR3 DNA reads as TGTGCCAGCAGCCCAGGCGGGGTGGGGTATCAGCCCCAGCATTTT. Protein product: CASSPGGVGYQPQHF. Looking up the rest from reference TRBV7-9 and TRBJ1-5 gives the full variable domain: DTGVSQNPRHKITKRGQNVTFRCDPISEHNRLYWYRQTLGQGPEFLTYFQNEAQLEKSRLLSDRFSAERPKGSFSTLEIQRTEQGDSAMYLCASSPGGVGYQPQHFGDGTRLSIL.

This clone is a singleton in its sample. V gene TRBV5-1 combines with J gene TRBJ1-6; possible D gene TRBD1, 6 bases. The CDR3 runs to 16 residues. The V gene's germline CDR1 is SGHRS and CDR2 YFSETQ. The ends were cut back, 2 bases at V and 5 bases at J, with 14 bases in the middle. DNA for the CDR3: TGCGCCAGCAGCTTTAAGACAGGTGTGGATAATTCACCCCTCCACTTT. Protein sequence: CASSFKTGVDNSPLHF.

The CDR3 spells CASSPSTPGGGNTIYF. The CDR3 nucleotides read TGTGCCAGCAGCCCGTCGACACCTGGGGGGGGAAACACCATATATTTT. This chain joins TRBV5-4 and TRBJ1-3; D might be TRBD1 (5 bases). Germline CDR1 reads SGHNT; CDR2 reads YYREEE (reference sequence). The V end lost 4 bases, the J end lost 4 bases, and 18 bases lay between the germline ends. This CDR3 has 16 residues.

The J gene is TRBJ1-2, the V gene TRBV18; TRBD1 matches at 10 bases. This CDR3 contains 16 residues. The ends lost 1 base at V and 4 bases at J; junction bases unmatched: 6. Germline loops: CDR1 KGHSH, CDR2 LQKENI. CDR3 DNA: TGTGCCAGCTCACCACGGACCGGGACAGGGGTCTATGGCTACACCTTC. Its protein is CASSPRTGTGVYGYTF.

The J gene is TRBJ1-5, the V gene TRBV6-1; D remains ambiguous. CDR1 and CDR2 (germline): MNHNS, SASEGT. The CDR3 is made up of 13 amino acids. V lost 2 bases and J 3 bases, leaving 5 bases between the germline ends. The DNA for the CDR3 is TGTGCCAGCAGTGAACAGATCAATCAGCCCCAGCATTTT. Amino acid sequence: CASSEQINQPQHF.

V and J are TRBV11-3 and TRBJ2-1; TRBD2 aligns across 7 bases. This CDR3 spans 15 amino acids. J gave up 3 bases and V 3 bases, and 5 bases lay outside the gene matches. Germline CDR1 and CDR2: SGHNT and YENEEA. CDR3 sequence (DNA): TGTGCCAGCAGCTTCGGCGGGAGTATCTACAATGAGCAGTTCTTC. Its translation is CASSFGGSIYNEQFF.

This clone was seen a single time. This chain links TRBV29-1 with TRBJ2-5, with 11 bases fitting TRBD1. Germline CDR1 SQVTM, CDR2 ANQGSEA. V lost 5 bases, J lost 4 bases, and 6 bases stayed unmatched. The CDR3 covers 14 residues. CDR3 in amino acids: CSVHGQGAGETQYF. The CDR3 region has the DNA TGCAGCGTTCACGGACAGGGGGCGGGAGAGACCCAGTACTTC.

This chain connects TRBV2 to TRBJ1-3; a possible D gene is TRBD1 (6 bases). V was clipped by 6 bases and J by 0 bases, with 9 bases between them. Per germline, CDR1 SNHLY and CDR2 FYNNEI. CDR3 length: 14 amino acids. In DNA, the CDR3 is TGTGCCAGCAGCGCGACAGGCTCTGGAAACACCATATATTTT. This encodes CASSATGSGNTIYF. The full variable domain, in which reference TRBV2 and TRBJ1-3 provide the parts outside the CDR3, is EPEVTQTPSHQVTQMGQEVILRCVPISNHLYFYWYRQILGQKVEFLVSFYNNEISEKSEIFDDQFSVERPDGSNFTLKIRSTKLEDSAMYFCASSATGSGNTIYFGEGSWLTVV.

The chain is built from TRBV10-1 and TRBJ2-1, with no clear D. V lost 6 bases and J lost 2, with 14 bases in between. Germline CDR1 reads WNHNN; CDR2 reads SYGVQD (reference sequence). CDR3 size: 15 residues. DNA for the CDR3: TGCGCCAGCAGCTCGAATTTGGCGGCCTACAATGAGCAGTTCTTC. Its translation is CASSSNLAAYNEQFF.

This clone has just a few counts. The chain links TRBV7-2 to TRBJ1-5; D is perhaps TRBD1 (6 bases). Trimming stripped 1 base from V and 11 bases from J, with 15 bases between. The germline V gene has CDR1 SGHTA and CDR2 FQGNSA. The CDR3 is 14 residues long. The CDR3 nucleotides read TGTGCCAGCAGCTTAGAAGTAAGCAGGGGAACCCAGCATTTT. Translating gives CASSLEVSRGTQHF.

The V gene is TRBV5-1, the J gene TRBJ2-5; TRBD1 agrees at 11 bases. Looked up from germline, CDR1 is SGHRS and CDR2 is YFSETQ. The junction had 4 bases not matched to a gene; V was cut back by 4 bases and J by 5 bases. CDR3 size: 14 residues. This CDR3 is CASSPGQGVETQYF. In DNA, the CDR3 is TGCGCCAGCAGCCCGGGACAGGGGGTTGAGACCCAGTACTTC.

V usage is TRBV9 and J usage is TRBJ1-2, with 10 nucleotides matching TRBD1. Germline CDR1 SGDLS, CDR2 YYNGEE. This CDR3 has 15 residues. With V trimmed by 0 bases and J by 5 bases, 4 bases remained unmatched. The CDR3 DNA is TGTGCCAGCAGCGTAGGGGACAGGGGAGGATATGGCTACACCTTC. Its translation is CASSVGDRGGYGYTF. The entire variable domain, with the rest obtained from reference TRBV9 and TRBJ1-2, is as follows: DSGVTQTPKHLITATGQRVTLRCSPRSGDLSVYWYQQSLDQGLQFLIQYYNGEERAKGNILERFSAQQFPDLHSELNLSSLELGDSALYFCASSVGDRGGYGYTFGSGTRLTVV.

The rearrangement joins TRBV9 to TRBJ2-5; 9 nucleotides match TRBD2. Germline trimming cut 4 bases from V and 2 bases from J; bases unmatched to any gene: 3. Per the germline V gene, CDR1 is SGDLS and CDR2 is YYNGEE. The length of the CDR3 is 14 residues. CDR3 DNA: TGTGCCAGCAGCAAGACTAGCGGACAAGAGACCCAGTACTTC. Its translation is CASSKTSGQETQYF.

The rearrangement links TRBV27 to TRBJ2-5; 9 positions match TRBD1. V trimming: 2 bases; J trimming: 5 bases; junction bases outside the gene matches: 12. CDR1 and CDR2 (germline): MNHEY, SMNVEV (reference sequence). The CDR3 has 17 residues. The CDR3 region is CASSLLMTGTGSETQYF. CDR3 nucleotides: TGTGCCAGCAGTTTACTCATGACCGGGACAGGGTCGGAGACCCAGTACTTC.

The CDR3 nucleotides read TGTGCCAGCAGAGGACAGGGGACAGCGGGCTACACCTTC. Translating it yields CASRGQGTAGYTF. V and J are TRBV12-3 or TRBV12-4 and TRBJ1-2, with 9 nucleotides matching TRBD1. Trimming removed 6 bases from V and 8 bases from J; junction bases left unmatched: 7. The CDR3 has 13 residues.

The sample holds a few counts of this clone. This chain joins TRBV24-1 and TRBJ2-6, with a tentative D call TRBD2 (7 bases). Trimming stripped 6 bases from V and 0 bases from J, with 11 bases between. Germline-derived CDR1 and CDR2 are KGHDR and SFDVKD. The CDR3 contains 16 residues. The CDR3 protein is CATSKGGVSGANVLTF. The CDR3 nucleotides read TGTGCCACCAGTAAAGGGGGGGTCTCTGGGGCCAACGTCCTGACTTTC.

This chain joins TRBV27 and TRBJ2-2; 8 bases map to TRBD2. V lost 2 bases, J lost 5 bases, and 13 bases stayed unmatched. Germline V gene lookup returns CDR1 MNHEY and CDR2 SMNVEV (reference sequence). CDR3 length: 18 amino acids. CDR3 in DNA: TGTGCCAGCAGTTTAAGGGCCGGGAGGGCCCTCGGGACCGGGGAGCTGTTTTTT. Translation gives CASSLRAGRALGTGELFF.